This T cell receptor (beta chain) was captured by sequencing in a study of CD8 T cells in ankylosing spondylitis. General observations from the study: A TCR beta motif of under 10 highly homologous variants appeared characteristic of ankylosing spondylitis blood. Prior literature has documented some motif variants in synovial fluid and blood from reactive arthritis. Clones linked with disease were CD8+ and fairly uncommon in the peripheral blood.

With respect to this clonotype: Its antigen is unidentified.

The V gene's germline CDR1 is SGHRS and CDR2 YFSETQ. The V end lost 7 bases, the J end lost 3 bases, and 13 bases lay between the germline ends. This CDR3 comprises 14 residues. TCRdb independently ran MiXCR on the 5' RACE reads; one entry per CDR3 protein. The sample lists approximately 200,000 distinct CDR3 sequences; 13% were seen once. The sample comprised blood, either unsorted or a sorted T cell fraction (not recorded which). The V call is TRBV5-1, the J call TRBJ2-2; weak D call: TRBD1 (5 bases). This clonotype was obtained from a male donor with ankylosing spondylitis or in good health (not recorded which). CDR3: CASVQGLDTGELFF. The DNA of the CDR3 is TGCGCCAGCGTTCAGGGTTTGGACACCGGGGAGCTGTTTTTT.